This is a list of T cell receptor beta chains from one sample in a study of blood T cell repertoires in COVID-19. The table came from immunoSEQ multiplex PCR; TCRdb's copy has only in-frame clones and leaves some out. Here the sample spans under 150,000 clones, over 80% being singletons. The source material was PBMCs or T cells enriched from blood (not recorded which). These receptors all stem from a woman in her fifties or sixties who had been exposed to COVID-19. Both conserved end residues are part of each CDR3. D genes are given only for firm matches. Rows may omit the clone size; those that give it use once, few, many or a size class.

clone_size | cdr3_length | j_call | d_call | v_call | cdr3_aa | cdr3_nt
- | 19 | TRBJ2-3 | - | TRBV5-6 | CASSLMTQGLKTSTDTQYF | TGTGCCAGCAGCCTGATGACTCAGGGACTGAAAACTAGCACAGATACGCAGTATTTT
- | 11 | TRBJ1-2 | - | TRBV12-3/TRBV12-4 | CASSGNYGYTF | TGTGCCAGTTCAGGGAACTATGGCTACACCTTC
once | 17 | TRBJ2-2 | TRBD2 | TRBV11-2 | CASSPRPGAGESGELFF | TGTGCCAGCAGCCCCCGGCCCGGGGCGGGAGAATCCGGGGAGCTGTTTTTT
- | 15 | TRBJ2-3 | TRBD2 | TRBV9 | CASSVGGGPTDTQYF | TGTGCCAGCAGCGTTGGGGGGGGACCCACAGATACGCAGTATTTT
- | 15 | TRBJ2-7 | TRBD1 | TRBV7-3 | CASSSGQGPSYEQYF | TGTGCCAGCAGCTCCGGACAGGGGCCCTCCTACGAGCAGTACTTC
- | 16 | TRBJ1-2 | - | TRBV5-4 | CASSLESTGGLYGYTF | TGTGCCAGCAGCTTGGAGAGCACTGGGGGACTCTATGGCTACACCTTC
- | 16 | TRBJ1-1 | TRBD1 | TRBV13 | CASSFYRTGGVTEAFF | TGTGCCAGCAGCTTCTATCGGACAGGGGGCGTCACTGAAGCTTTCTTT
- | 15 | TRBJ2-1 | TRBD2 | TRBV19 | CASSIPSGGANEQFF | TGTGCCAGTAGTATCCCTAGCGGGGGGGCCAATGAGCAGTTCTTC
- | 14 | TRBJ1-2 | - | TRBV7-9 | CASTGRGTNYGYTF | TGTGCCAGCACCGGCAGAGGGACTAACTATGGCTACACCTTC
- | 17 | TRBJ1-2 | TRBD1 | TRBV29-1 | CSAFFPDRALLGYGYTF | TGCAGCGCCTTTTTTCCGGACAGGGCGCTTTTGGGCTATGGCTACACCTTC
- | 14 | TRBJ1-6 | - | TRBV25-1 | CASSEGARNSPLHF | TGTGCCAGCAGTGAGGGGGCACGGAATTCACCCCTCCACTTT
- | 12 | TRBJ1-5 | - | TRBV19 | CASSKGNQPQHF | TGTGCCAGTAGTAAGGGGAATCAGCCCCAGCATTTT
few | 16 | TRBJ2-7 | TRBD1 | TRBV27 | CASSLLGQTSSYEQYF | TGTGCCAGCAGTTTACTGGGACAGACAAGCTCCTACGAGCAGTACTTC
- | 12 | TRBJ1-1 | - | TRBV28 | CASSLGQSRAFF | TGTGCCAGCAGTTTAGGGCAGAGTCGAGCTTTCTTT
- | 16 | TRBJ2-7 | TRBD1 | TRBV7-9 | CASSPTGGAGIDEQYF | TGTGCCAGCAGCCCGACAGGGGGCGCTGGTATCGACGAGCAGTACTTC
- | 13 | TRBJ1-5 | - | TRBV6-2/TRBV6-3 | CASSRQEDQPQHF | TGTGCCAGCAGCCGACAGGAAGATCAGCCCCAGCATTTT
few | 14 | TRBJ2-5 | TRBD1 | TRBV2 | CASSGGTGKETQYF | TGTGCCAGCAGTGGGGGGACAGGGAAAGAGACCCAGTACTTC
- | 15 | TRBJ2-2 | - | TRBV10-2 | CASRRGEGGTGELFF | TGCGCCAGCAGGAGGGGGGAGGGGGGCACCGGGGAGCTGTTTTTT
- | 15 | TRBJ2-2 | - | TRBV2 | CASSGTTANTGELFF | TGTGCCAGCAGTGGCACGACAGCGAACACCGGGGAGCTGTTTTTT
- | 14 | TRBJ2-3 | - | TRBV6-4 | CASSDSTGSGTQYF | TGTGCCAGCAGTGACTCGACCGGGAGTGGTACGCAGTATTTT
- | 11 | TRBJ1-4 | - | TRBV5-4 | CATTTNEKLFF | TGTGCCACCACAACTAATGAAAAACTGTTTTTT
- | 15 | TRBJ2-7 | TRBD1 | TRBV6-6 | CASSQYSTGAYEQYF | TGTGCCAGCAGCCAATATTCGACAGGGGCCTACGAGCAGTACTTC
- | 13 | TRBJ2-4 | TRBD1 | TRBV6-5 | CASSSSSGGIQYF | TGTGCCAGCAGTTCCTCCTCAGGGGGCATTCAGTACTTC
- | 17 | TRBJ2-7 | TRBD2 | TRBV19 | CASSIGALAGEAYEQYF | TGTGCCAGTAGTATCGGAGCCCTAGCGGGGGAAGCCTACGAGCAGTACTTC
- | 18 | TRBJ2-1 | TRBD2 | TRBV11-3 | CASSPGTSGKGLDDEQFF | TGTGCCAGCAGCCCGGGGACTAGCGGGAAGGGTCTGGACGATGAGCAGTTCTTC
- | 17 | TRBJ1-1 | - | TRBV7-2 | CASSLRPPPGENTEAFF | TGTGCCAGCAGCTTACGCCCCCCCCCGGGGGAAAACACTGAAGCTTTCTTT
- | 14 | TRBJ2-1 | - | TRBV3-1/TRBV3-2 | CASSSLDRRGEQFF | TGTGCCAGCAGCTCCCTCGATCGGAGGGGTGAGCAGTTCTTC
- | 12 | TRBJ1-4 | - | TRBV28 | CASIAGNEKLFF | TGTGCCAGCATCGCAGGGAATGAAAAACTGTTTTTT
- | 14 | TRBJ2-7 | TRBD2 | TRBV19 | CASSIIRGSYEQYF | TGTGCCAGTAGTATTATCCGCGGGAGCTACGAGCAGTACTTC
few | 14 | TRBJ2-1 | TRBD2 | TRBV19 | CASSMTSGANEQFF | TGTGCCAGTAGTATGACTAGCGGGGCCAATGAGCAGTTCTTC
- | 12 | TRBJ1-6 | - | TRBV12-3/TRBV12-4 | CASSLRGSPLHF | TGTGCCAGCAGTTTGCGGGGTTCACCCCTCCACTTT